This T cell receptor beta chain was captured in a study of cytomegalovirus exposure and HLA in healthy donors. In germline, CDR1 is MNHNS, CDR2 SASEGT. The CDR3 contains 14 residues. Trimming shortened V by 0 bases and J by 6 bases, and 9 bases separated the two germline ends. The PCR made use of 60 Vbeta and 13 Jbeta primers. The assay was immunoSEQ multiplex PCR, and TCRdb's table has in-frame clones only and misses some. The sample has roughly 140,000 clones, nearly 85% seen once. Points on this clone: Its target is unknown.

The study, taken as a whole, reports: The later analysis indicated that the majority of CMV-associated TCR beta chains appeared HLA-restricted. The likely origin of a cluster of highly shared sequence variants was a sequencing artifact. Testing in vitro showed three CMV-associated chains specific for CMV antigens. Per a later analysis, about 15,000 TCR beta sequences showed association with HLA alleles at 0.05 false discovery rate.

The TCR sequence derives from a male donor in good health and CMV-seronegative. The chain combines TRBV6-1 with TRBJ2-4, with D possibly being TRBD1 (6 bases). Sequences were obtained from PBMCs. For the CDR3, the DNA is TGTGCCAGCAGTGAAGCGCGACAGGCAAACATTCAGTACTTC. Protein sequence: CASSEARQANIQYF.